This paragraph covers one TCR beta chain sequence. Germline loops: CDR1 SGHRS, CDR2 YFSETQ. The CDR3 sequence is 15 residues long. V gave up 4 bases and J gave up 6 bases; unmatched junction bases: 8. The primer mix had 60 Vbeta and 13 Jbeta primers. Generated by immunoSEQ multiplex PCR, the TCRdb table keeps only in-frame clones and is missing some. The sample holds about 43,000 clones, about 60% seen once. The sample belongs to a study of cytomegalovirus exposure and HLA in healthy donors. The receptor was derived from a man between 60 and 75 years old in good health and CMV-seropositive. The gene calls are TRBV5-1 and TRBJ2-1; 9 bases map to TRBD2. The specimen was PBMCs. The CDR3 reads CASSLVAGVSNEQFF. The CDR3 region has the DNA TGCGCCAGCAGCCTAGTAGCGGGAGTAAGCAATGAGCAGTTCTTC.